This T cell receptor (beta chain) was observed in a study of T cells in localized non-small cell lung cancer. Overall study results and limits: Tumor samples were not multi-region, leaving intratumor heterogeneity unexcluded.

Here immunoSEQ multiplex PCR was the method, and the copy in TCRdb shows in-frame clones only, minus some. The sample includes 50,000 to 75,000 clones, approximately 93% of them seen just once. With respect to this clone: The antigen is unknown.

V was shortened by 3 bases and J by 4 bases, with 10 bases between the two germline ends. The germline V gene encodes CDR1 SGHNT and CDR2 YENEEA. The CDR3 totals 14 residues. The clonotype originates from a man aged 35 to 69 with stage I lung adenocarcinoma. The chain recombines TRBV11-3 with TRBJ2-1; D is perhaps TRBD1 (5 bases). The specimen was peripheral blood, collected before any cancer treatment. CDR3: CASSLRQRYNEQFF. The CDR3 coding sequence is TGTGCCAGCAGCTTGCGACAGAGGTACAATGAGCAGTTCTTC.